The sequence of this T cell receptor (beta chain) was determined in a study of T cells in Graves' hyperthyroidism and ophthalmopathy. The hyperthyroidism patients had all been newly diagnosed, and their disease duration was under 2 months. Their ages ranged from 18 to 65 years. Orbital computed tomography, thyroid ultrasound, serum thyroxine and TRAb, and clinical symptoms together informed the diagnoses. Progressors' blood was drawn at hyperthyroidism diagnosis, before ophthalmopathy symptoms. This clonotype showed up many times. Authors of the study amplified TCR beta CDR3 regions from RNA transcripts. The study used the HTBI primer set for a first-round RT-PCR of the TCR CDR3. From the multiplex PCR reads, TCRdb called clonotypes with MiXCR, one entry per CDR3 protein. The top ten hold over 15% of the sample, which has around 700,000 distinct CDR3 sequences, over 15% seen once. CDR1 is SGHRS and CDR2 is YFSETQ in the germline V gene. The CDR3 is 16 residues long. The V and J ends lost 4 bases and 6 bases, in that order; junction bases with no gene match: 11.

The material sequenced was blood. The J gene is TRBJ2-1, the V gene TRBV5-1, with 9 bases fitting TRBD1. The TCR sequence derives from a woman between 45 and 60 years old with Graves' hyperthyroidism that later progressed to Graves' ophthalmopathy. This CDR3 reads CASSARRDRAPNEQFF. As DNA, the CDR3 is TGCGCCAGCAGCGCGCGACGGGACAGGGCCCCCAATGAGCAGTTCTTC.